The TCR beta chain under discussion was sequenced for a study of CD8 T cells in Susac syndrome. CDR1 is KGHSH and CDR2 is LQKENI in the germline V gene. V lost 2 bases and J 1 base, leaving 12 bases between the germline ends. This CDR3 has 15 amino acids. Roughly 0.45 to 1 ug RNA was reverse transcribed with random hexamers. TCRdb re-derived calls from the immunoSEQ multiplex PCR reads in MiXCR, one entry per CDR3 protein. The sample holds under 90,000 distinct CDR3 sequences, about 92% seen once. This clonotype was sampled from a human donor with Susac syndrome. The chain carries TRBV18 and TRBJ2-7; no definite D call. Sequencing was performed on CD4+ T cells from PBMCs. This CDR3 reads CASSPNQESSYEQYF. CDR3 nucleotide sequence: TGTGCCAGCTCACCAAACCAGGAGAGTTCCTACGAGCAGTACTTC. Complete variable domain (other parts from reference TRBV18 and TRBJ2-7): NAGVMQNPRHLVRRRGQEARLRCSPMKGHSHVYWYRQLPEEGLKFMVYLQKENIIDESGMPKERFSAEFPKEGPSILRIQQVVRGDSAAYFCASSPNQESSYEQYFGPGTRLTVT.